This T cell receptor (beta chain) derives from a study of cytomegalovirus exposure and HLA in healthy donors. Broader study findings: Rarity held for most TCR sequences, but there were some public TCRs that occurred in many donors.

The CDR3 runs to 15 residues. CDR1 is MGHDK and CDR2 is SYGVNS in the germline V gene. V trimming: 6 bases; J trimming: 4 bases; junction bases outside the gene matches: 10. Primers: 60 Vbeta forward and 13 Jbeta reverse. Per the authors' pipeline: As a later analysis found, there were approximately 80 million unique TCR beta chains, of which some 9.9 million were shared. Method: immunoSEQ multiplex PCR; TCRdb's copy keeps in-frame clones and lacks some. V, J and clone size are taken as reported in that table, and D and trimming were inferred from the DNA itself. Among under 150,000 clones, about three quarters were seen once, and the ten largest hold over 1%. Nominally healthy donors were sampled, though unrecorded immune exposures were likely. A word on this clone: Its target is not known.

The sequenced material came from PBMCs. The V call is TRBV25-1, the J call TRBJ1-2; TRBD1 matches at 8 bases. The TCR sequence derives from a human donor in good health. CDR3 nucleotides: TGTGCCAGCAGCCTATCCGACAGGGGACCCTATGGCTACACCTTC. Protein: CASSLSDRGPYGYTF.